The next 21 T cell receptor beta chains were all read from a single sample in a study of blood T cell repertoires in COVID-19. Repertoires were generated with immunoSEQ multiplex PCR, while TCRdb's copy carries only in-frame clones and drops some. Among 180,000 or so clones listed, roughly 76% were seen once. Sequencing used peripheral blood. These receptors originate from a woman aged 40 to 50 with COVID-19, enrolled during active disease.

V and J are TRBV5-1 and TRBJ1-2, with 7 nucleotides matching TRBD1. CDR1 and CDR2 from the germline V gene are SGHRS and YFSETQ. The CDR3 spans 14 residues. V shed 0 bases and J 7 bases; nucleotides not matched to a gene: 6. This CDR3 is CASSLDDRDGGYTF. CDR3 coding DNA: TGCGCCAGCAGCTTGGACGACAGGGACGGTGGCTACACCTTC.

Only one count was recorded for this clone. The chain couples TRBV21-1 to TRBJ2-7; TRBD2, the table's D call, lacks a check against the DNA. TRBV21-1 is assigned pseudogene status. The CDR3 length is 15 residues. Here the CDR3 reads CASLRAAGGPDEQYF. For the CDR3, the DNA is TGTGCCAGTTTACGGGCCGCGGGAGGGCCTGACGAGCAGTACTTC.

V is TRBV11-2 and J is TRBJ1-2, with D possibly TRBD1 on 5 matching bases. V dropped 1 base and J dropped 3 bases, with 12 bases sitting between them. Germline values: CDR1 SGHAT, CDR2 FQNNGV. This CDR3 region has 15 residues. As DNA, the CDR3 is TGTGCCAGCAGCTTAGCGGCAGGGTCGTACTATGGCTACACCTTC. The encoded protein is CASSLAAGSYYGYTF.

The chain recombines TRBV21-1 with TRBJ2-2; the tabulated D call, TRBD2, remains unverified against the DNA. TRBV21-1 is marked as a pseudogene. CDR3 length equals 17 residues. This CDR3 is CASSPREKPLNTGELFF. As DNA, the CDR3 is TGTGCCAGCAGTCCGAGGGAAAAACCCCTGAACACCGGGGAGCTGTTTTTT.

The genes are TRBV6-2 or TRBV6-3 and TRBJ2-2; 11 bases map to TRBD2. Per germline, CDR1 MNHEY and CDR2 SVGEGT. This CDR3 is 19 amino acids long. With 4 bases clipped from V and 7 bases from J, the junction kept 17 bases outside the gene matches. The DNA of the CDR3 is TGTGCCAGCAGTTCCAACAGGAGGCTAGCGGGAGGAGGAAGCGGGGAGCTGTTTTTT. It encodes CASSSNRRLAGGGSGELFF.

This chain connects TRBV29-1 to TRBJ1-2, with D perhaps TRBD1 (6 bases). The germline CDR1 and CDR2 sequences are SQVTM and ANQGSEA. The CDR3 length is 13 residues. Between the trimmed V and J ends, which lost 4 bases and 5 bases, there was a span of 14 bases. The CDR3 coding sequence is TGCAGCGTTGTATCGGACAGCCGATATGGCTACACCTTC. Encoded protein: CSVVSDSRYGYTF. Using reference TRBV29-1 and TRBJ1-2 for the parts outside the CDR3, the full variable domain is SAVISQKPSRDICQRGTSLTIQCQVDSQVTMMFWYRQQPGQSLTLIATANQGSEATYESGFVIDKFPISRPNLTFSTLTVSNMSPEDSSIYLCSVVSDSRYGYTFGSGTRLTVV.

The chain joins TRBV28 to TRBJ2-2; 7 bases align to TRBD2. Looked up from germline, CDR1 is MDHEN and CDR2 is SYDVKM. The CDR3 spans 17 residues. Trimming at V came to 6 bases and at J to 0 bases, leaving 10 bases not matched to a gene. CDR3 sequence (DNA): TGTGCCAGCAGCCATGCGGGAGTAACAGCGAACACCGGGGAGCTGTTTTTT. Translating it yields CASSHAGVTANTGELFF.

The V gene is TRBV19, the J gene TRBJ2-5; D is perhaps TRBD1 (6 bases). Looked up from germline, CDR1 is LNHDA and CDR2 is SQIVND (reference sequence). This CDR3 region has 15 residues. Trimming took off 6 bases at V and 5 bases at J, with 19 bases between the two ends. As DNA, the CDR3 is TGTGCCAGTAGCCTCGCACAGGGCTGGCGGGAGACCCAGTACTTC. Translating it yields CASSLAQGWRETQYF.

This chain joins TRBV2 and TRBJ2-1; TRBD2 might be the D (7 bases). Germline V gene data show CDR1 as SNHLY and CDR2 as FYNNEI. V lost 4 bases to trimming and J lost 4 bases, with 17 bases between them. This CDR3 has 16 residues. The CDR3 spells CASSVLGGELYNEQFF. CDR3 in DNA: TGTGCCAGCAGTGTCCTAGGGGGGGAACTTTACAATGAGCAGTTCTTC.

J is TRBJ1-5 and V is TRBV28; D is ambiguous. Germline lookup yields CDR1 MDHEN and CDR2 SYDVKM. The CDR3 contains 14 residues. The germline V and J ends were trimmed by 5 bases and 5 bases, with 13 bases remaining between them. CDR3 sequence (DNA): TGTGCCAGCAGTCCCTATAGAAGCGATCAGCCCCAGCATTTT. Protein sequence: CASSPYRSDQPQHF.

This clone was observed once. The J gene is TRBJ2-3, the V gene TRBV7-3; TRBD1 matches at 7 bases. With V trimmed by 6 bases and J by 0 bases, 3 bases remained unmatched. The germline V gene has CDR1 SGHTA and CDR2 FQGTGA. The CDR3 extends over 14 amino acids. CDR3 in DNA: TGTGCCAGCAGTACAGGGGCTAGCACAGATACGCAGTATTTT. Protein product: CASSTGASTDTQYF.

The chain uses TRBV11-2 and TRBJ2-4, with 10 bases aligning to TRBD1. The CDR3 spans 16 residues. CDR1 is SGHAT and CDR2 is FQNNGV in the germline V gene. V shed 5 bases, J shed 6 bases, and the junction held 10 bases outside the gene matches. The chain's CDR3 is CASSTSTGGYGNIQYF. CDR3 coding DNA: TGTGCCAGCAGCACGTCGACAGGGGGCTATGGAAACATTCAGTACTTC.

The chain uses TRBV9 and TRBJ2-5; D is possibly TRBD2 (6 bases). The CDR3 covers 17 residues. Germline values: CDR1 SGDLS, CDR2 YYNGEE. V gave up 0 bases and J gave up 5 bases, with 20 bases separating them. CDR3 sequence (DNA): TGTGCCAGCAGCGTAGGAGAGGCCGGGGGTTCTGGGGAGACCCAGTACTTC. Protein sequence: CASSVGEAGGSGETQYF.

The chain joins TRBV6-4 to TRBJ2-3; D is possibly TRBD1 (6 bases). V lost 3 bases, J lost 4 bases, and 8 bases lay in between. The CDR3 covers 13 residues. The germline gives CDR1 MRHNA, CDR2 SNTAGT. This CDR3 reads CASSEQGADTQYF. The DNA of the CDR3 is TGTGCCAGCAGTGAACAGGGAGCAGATACGCAGTATTTT.

The chain employs TRBV10-1 and TRBJ2-3; 7 nucleotides match TRBD2. J lost 3 bases, V lost 4 bases, and 1 base had no gene match. Germline CDR1 reads WNHNN; CDR2 reads SYGVQD (reference sequence). The length of the CDR3 is 13 residues. The DNA for the CDR3 is TGCGCCAGCAGTGTGGGGGGGACAGATACGCAGTATTTT. This encodes CASSVGGTDTQYF.

The chain recombines TRBV9 with TRBJ2-5; TRBD1 agrees at 7 bases. Germline V gives CDR1 SGDLS, CDR2 YYNGEE. Trimming cost V 3 bases and J 6 bases; bases outside gene matches: 5. The CDR3 contains 13 residues. Here the CDR3 DNA reads TGTGCCAGCAGCGCAGACAGGGTTCAGACCCAGTACTTC. Translation gives CASSADRVQTQYF.

The chain joins TRBV5-1 to TRBJ2-7; 8 bases agree with TRBD2. Trimming cost V 4 bases and J 2 bases; bases outside gene matches: 2. This CDR3 region has 13 residues. Germline lookup yields CDR1 SGHRS and CDR2 YFSETQ. For the CDR3, the DNA is TGCGCCAGCAGCCCGGGACTAGCCTACGAGCAGTACTTC. Translating it yields CASSPGLAYEQYF.

CDR3 bases: TGCAGCGTTGAAGATCCACCGGGACAGGCTATTAATCAGCCCCAGCATTTT. Translating gives CSVEDPPGQAINQPQHF. This sequence joins TRBV29-1 and TRBJ1-5; 8 bases are a match to TRBD1. Per the germline V gene, CDR1 is SQVTM and CDR2 is ANQGSEA. V shed 0 bases, J shed 4 bases, and the junction held 11 bases outside the gene matches. The CDR3 runs 17 residues.

The chain joins TRBV19 to TRBJ1-1; D not certain. This CDR3 contains 15 residues. Germline CDR1 reads LNHDA; CDR2 reads SQIVND (reference sequence). V was pared by 8 bases and J by 3 bases, with 19 bases between. The CDR3 region has the DNA TGTGCCAGTGTGAACAGAATCGGTTCTGACACTGAAGCTTTCTTT. Translation gives CASVNRIGSDTEAFF.

The rearrangement uses TRBV7-6 and TRBJ2-5; D is perhaps TRBD2 (6 bases). The germline CDR1 and CDR2 sequences are SGHVS and FNYEAQ. The ends were cut back, 4 bases at V and 2 bases at J, with 11 bases in the middle. The CDR3 covers 14 residues. CDR3 loop: CASSSRGWQETQYF. CDR3 sequence (DNA): TGTGCCAGCAGCTCCCGGGGGTGGCAAGAGACCCAGTACTTC.

V usage is TRBV20-1 and J usage is TRBJ2-7; D gene uncertain. Germline V CDR1 and CDR2: DFQATT, SNEGSKA (reference sequence). The V and J ends lost 3 bases and 2 bases respectively, with 11 bases between them. The CDR3 extends over 13 amino acids. DNA of the CDR3: TGCAGTGCTAGTGGCCTACTTCCCTACGAGCAGTACGTC. Amino acid sequence: CSASGLLPYEQYV.